The present TCR beta chain was sequenced within a study of regulatory T cells in long-lasting Graves disease. According to the study, TCR beta libraries were built with iRepertoire HTBI primers and CDR3-region Arm-PCR. A single record per CDR3 protein comes from TCRdb applying MiXCR to the multiplex PCR reads. The sample yields about 540,000 distinct CDR3 sequences, approximately 12% seen once. The time point was: newly diagnosed GD, antithyroid drugs for less than 3 months. Isolated PBMC RNA provided the starting material for the TCR library. V was shortened by 1 base and J by 0 bases, with 10 bases between the two germline ends. Looked up from germline, CDR1 is SGHAT and CDR2 is FQNNGV. CDR3 length equals 16 residues. This clonotype was detected ten times or more. The same data also went into a second study, on T cells in Graves' hyperthyroidism and ophthalmopathy. From that paper: An initial round of RT-PCR targeting the TCR CDR3 relied on the HTBI primer set.

This receptor was taken from a young man with Graves disease. Sequenced here: peripheral blood mononuclear cells (PBMCs), sampled at new diagnosis, from a patient treated with antithyroid drugs. This chain connects TRBV11-2 to TRBJ2-1; no clear D gene. The CDR3 DNA follows: TGTGCCAGCAGCTTAGCGGCCCTAGTCTCCTACAATGAGCAGTTCTTC. As protein: CASSLAALVSYNEQFF.